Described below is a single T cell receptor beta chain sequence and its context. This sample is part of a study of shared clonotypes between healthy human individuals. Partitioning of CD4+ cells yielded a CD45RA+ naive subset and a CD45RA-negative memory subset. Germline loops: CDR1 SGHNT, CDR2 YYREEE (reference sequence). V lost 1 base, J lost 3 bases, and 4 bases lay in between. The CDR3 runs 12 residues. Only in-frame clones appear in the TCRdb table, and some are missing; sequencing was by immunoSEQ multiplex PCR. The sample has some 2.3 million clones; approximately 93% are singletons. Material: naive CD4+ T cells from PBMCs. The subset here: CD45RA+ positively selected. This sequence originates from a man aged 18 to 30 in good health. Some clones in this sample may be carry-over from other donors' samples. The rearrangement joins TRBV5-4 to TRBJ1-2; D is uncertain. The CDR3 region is CASSLRDYGYTF. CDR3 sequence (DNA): TGTGCCAGCAGCTTGAGGGACTATGGCTACACCTTC.